The sequence of this T cell receptor beta chain was determined in a study of T cell responses to AZD1222 COVID-19 vaccine (dated by TCRdb to the early 2020s). Study-wide context: TCR sequencing was performed for 230 to 250 trial participants, of whom about 210 were given two doses of AZD1222 and approximately 26 were given two doses of MenACWY control vaccine. Trial participants were enrolled into age subgroups of 18-55, 56-69 and 70-plus years, which contained about 150, 27 and 61 TCR-sequenced participants, respectively. General study outcomes and caveats: Only a handful of AZD1222 recipients were SARS-CoV-2 seropositive at baseline, limiting conclusions about previously exposed vaccinees. Participants were mostly white British, with more females than males. The authors suggested clonal diversity may have been underestimated. The vaccine-associated CD4 TCRs covered the entire spike protein, and the dominant responses fell in regions 160-218 and 743-854. Because no samples from the day 14 peak response were available, repertoires could be characterized only after the peak T cell response. Reportedly, close to half of the unique spike-specific TCRs recognized epitopes lying outside the regions that are mutated in the B.1.351 and B.1.1.7 variants. After two AZD1222 doses, both the breadth and the depth of spike-specific TCRs were significantly higher than at day 0 and than in MenACWY recipients. The 56-69-year group was small, and its depth increase did not reach significance, likely because of low power.

Regarding this clone: Its antigen is still unknown. No clone much larger than this one lies a single base away; base qualities are absent.

The sample's time point label is to be understood as: about 28 days (+/-7) after the second vaccine dose. The label giving this sample's treatment or condition can be read as: meningococcal conjugate vaccine given as trial control. Vaccinee samples were obtained from the UK trials COV001 and COV002, which included a single-blind randomized controlled phase 2/3 trial of AZD1222 (ChAdOx1 nCoV-19) in healthy adults. For TCRbeta chain sequencing, PBMC samples were collected from trial participants at day 0 and at day 28 after the second dose. The CDR3 regions of human TCRbeta chains were analyzed by immunosequencing. In the paper's pipeline: TCRs in the repertoires were compared against a reference library of SARS-CoV-2-specific TCRs that had been generated with the MIRA antigen-specificity platform. Breadth meant the fraction of unique TCRs that were SARS-CoV-2-associated, whereas depth meant the fraction of total T cells that were SARS-CoV-2-associated. Using the MIRA data, every spike-specific TCR was mapped to the spike region that the TCR reacted to and assigned to either a CD4 or a CD8 class. Log10-transformed breadth and depth values were compared by one-way ANOVA with Sidak's multiple comparisons tests. The source is immuneACCESS, and TCRdb retained only in-frame sequences with V and J called. Part of the clones is not carried over; for the studies checked, unresolved V genes explain less than half of this, and the remainder is unexplained. V, J and clone size derive from that table, while D and trimming were established from the DNA sequence. This sample holds 210,000 or so clones; approximately 94% were observed only once. Together, the top ten hold over 1.5% of the sample.

The TCR comes from an adult who received the MenACWY meningococcal vaccine as a control. The sample consisted of peripheral blood, taken 28 days after the second dose of the MenACWY control vaccine.

The CDR3 region: CASSLGLAGGIKNNEQFF. The DNA sequence follows: TGTGCCAGCAGCCTCGGACTAGCGGGAGGTATAAAAAACAATGAGCAGTTCTTC. This chain is built from TRBV3-1 (or the pseudogene TRBV3-2) and TRBJ2-1, and 14 bases in between align with TRBD2. Trimmed from V: 4 bases; trimmed from J: 5 bases; junction bases lacking a gene match: 10. Reading the germline V gene (reference sequence) gives CDR1 LGHDT and CDR2 YNNKEL. From the cysteine through the phenylalanine, the CDR3 covers 18 amino acids. The kept DNA is CDR3 alone, 54 bases in frame from the first base.